This entry concerns a single T cell receptor (beta chain). Its target is not known. Vbeta (60) and Jbeta (13) primers were used in the PCR. Method: immunoSEQ multiplex PCR; TCRdb's copy keeps in-frame clones and lacks some. The repertoire holds about 190,000 clones, with 70% to 80% as singletons. This specimen comes from a study of cytomegalovirus exposure and HLA in healthy donors. Study-wide context: Earlier, 150 million to 200 million T cells were analyzed, and about 120 million unique TCR beta sequences were found among them. General study results and limits: Prior analysis indicated that the majority of TCR beta V segments exhibited productivity approximately 87% or approximately 30% of the time. Likely technical artifact: a cluster of highly shared sequence variants.

CDR1 and CDR2 from the germline V gene are LNHDA and SQIVND (reference sequence). The CDR3 covers 14 residues. After removal of 7 bases from V and 1 base from J, the junction contained 4 bases not matched to a gene. The genes are TRBV19 and TRBJ1-1; TRBD1 agrees at 9 bases. The TCR was taken from a woman in her forties or fifties in good health and CMV-seronegative. The source material was PBMCs. This CDR3 reads CASTKDRGNTEAFF. For the CDR3, the DNA is TGTGCCAGTACAAAGGACAGGGGGAACACTGAAGCTTTCTTT.